The 14 T cell receptor beta chains below come from one sample, sequenced in a study of cytomegalovirus exposure and HLA in healthy donors. PCR used 60 Vbeta primers and 13 Jbeta primers. The assay was immunoSEQ multiplex PCR, and TCRdb's table has in-frame clones only and misses some. Among roughly 110,000 clones, under 80% were seen once, and the ten largest hold under 6.5%. The sample comprised PBMCs. The receptors were sampled from a woman aged 45-59 years in good health and CMV-seropositive.

The V gene is TRBV19, the J gene TRBJ1-2, with a possible D match to TRBD1 (6 bases). This CDR3 is built from 18 residues. V was trimmed by 4 bases and J by 0 bases, leaving 21 bases between them. Per germline, CDR1 LNHDA and CDR2 SQIVND (reference sequence). The CDR3 DNA follows: TGTGCCAGTAGTACTAACGCAAGACAGGAAACAGCTAACTATGGCTACACCTTC. This encodes CASSTNARQETANYGYTF.

This chain links TRBV28 with TRBJ2-6; D uncertain. This CDR3 has 16 residues. V gave up 5 bases and J gave up 2 bases, with 13 bases separating them. Germline V CDR1 and CDR2: MDHEN, SYDVKM. Here the CDR3 reads CASSPLTPAGANVLTF. Written as DNA, the CDR3 is TGTGCCAGCAGTCCATTAACCCCGGCTGGGGCCAACGTCCTGACTTTC.

The sample holds a few counts of this clone. The rearrangement uses TRBV28 and TRBJ1-2, with a possible D match to TRBD1 (6 bases). V shed 6 bases and J shed 1 base, with 15 bases lying between them. The length of the CDR3 is 15 residues. Germline-derived CDR1 and CDR2 are MDHEN and SYDVKM. The chain's CDR3 is CASSLDSGINYGYTF. The DNA for the CDR3 is TGTGCCAGCAGCTTGGACAGTGGGATTAACTATGGCTACACCTTC.

The V and J genes are TRBV28 and TRBJ2-2; the match to TRBD1 covers 10 bases. CDR3 length equals 15 residues. V dropped 6 bases and J dropped 0; count of bases not matched to a gene: 1. Per the germline V gene, CDR1 is MDHEN and CDR2 is SYDVKM. The CDR3 region has the DNA TGTGCCAGCAGGACAGGGGGCGCGAACACCGGGGAGCTGTTTTTT. This translates into CASRTGGANTGELFF.

The genes are TRBV25-1 and TRBJ1-1, with 8 nucleotides matching TRBD1. The trim removed 7 bases at V and 1 base at J, leaving 8 bases unmatched. CDR1 is MGHDK and CDR2 is SYGVNS in the germline V gene. The CDR3 has 15 amino acids. CDR3 coding DNA: TGTGCCAGCAAGGGGCAGGGGGCGCGGAACACTGAAGCTTTCTTT. Translation: CASKGQGARNTEAFF. The full variable domain, its missing parts supplied by reference TRBV25-1 and TRBJ1-1, is EADIYQTPRYLVIGTGKKITLECSQTMGHDKMYWYQQDPGMELHLIHYSYGVNSTEKGDLSSESTVSRIRTEHFPLTLESARPSHTSQYLCASKGQGARNTEAFFGQGTRLTVV.

The genes are TRBV20-1 and TRBJ2-7; perhaps TRBD1 as D (5 bases). CDR1 is DFQATT, CDR2 SNEGSKA, per germline (reference sequence). Trimming took off 5 bases at V and 6 bases at J, with 11 bases between the two ends. The length of the CDR3 is 11 residues. CDR3 sequence: CSAPDTFEQYF. In DNA, the CDR3 is TGCAGTGCTCCGGACACGTTCGAGCAGTACTTC.

This clone was detected only a few times. This sequence joins TRBV20-1 and TRBJ2-3; no firm D call. CDR1 and CDR2 from the germline V gene are DFQATT and SNEGSKA (reference sequence). The CDR3 runs to 11 residues. Trimming took 8 bases from V and 4 from J, leaving 10 bases between them. CDR3 residues: CSNAYADTQYF. Written as DNA, the CDR3 is TGCAGTAACGCGTACGCAGATACGCAGTATTTT.

The chain links TRBV15 to TRBJ1-4; TRBD1 aligns across 10 bases. The CDR3 totals 16 residues. The ends lost 4 bases at V and 5 bases at J; junction bases unmatched: 7. Per germline, CDR1 LNHNV and CDR2 YYDKDF (reference sequence). CDR3 nucleotide sequence: TGTGCCACCAGCATAGGACAGGGGGAGACCAATGAAAAACTGTTTTTT. This sequence encodes CATSIGQGETNEKLFF.

V gene TRBV29-1 combines with J gene TRBJ1-2; 9 nucleotides match TRBD1. This CDR3 is 14 amino acids long. With 3 bases clipped from V and 7 bases from J, the junction kept 9 bases outside the gene matches. Germline V gives CDR1 SQVTM, CDR2 ANQGSEA. This chain's CDR3 is CSVDPLTGGGGYTF. CDR3 nucleotides: TGCAGCGTTGACCCCCTTACAGGGGGCGGTGGCTACACCTTC. Looking up the rest from reference TRBV29-1 and TRBJ1-2 gives the full variable domain: SAVISQKPSRDICQRGTSLTIQCQVDSQVTMMFWYRQQPGQSLTLIATANQGSEATYESGFVIDKFPISRPNLTFSTLTVSNMSPEDSSIYLCSVDPLTGGGGYTFGSGTRLTVV.

The chain combines TRBV28 with TRBJ2-1; 10 bases line up with TRBD2. The germline gives CDR1 MDHEN, CDR2 SYDVKM. This CDR3 contains 16 residues. J was trimmed by 8 bases and V by 0 bases; bases with no gene match: 7. The CDR3 bases are TGTGCCAGCAGTTTATGGGGAGCGGGGGGGCGGGATGAGCAGTTCTTC. This encodes CASSLWGAGGRDEQFF.

This chain uses TRBV18 with TRBJ1-6; D might be TRBD1 (5 bases). With 3 bases removed from V and 10 bases from J, the gap between germline ends came to 13 bases. The CDR3 contains 14 residues. Germline-derived CDR1 and CDR2 are KGHSH and LQKENI. In nucleotides, the CDR3 is TGTGCCAGCTCACCGGAGGGTCAGGGATCACCCCTCCACTTT. Translated, it gives CASSPEGQGSPLHF.

The J gene is TRBJ1-1, the V gene TRBV7-9, with 8 bases fitting TRBD1. CDR3 length: 15 amino acids. The V gene's germline CDR1 is SEHNR and CDR2 FQNEAQ (reference sequence). J lost 0 bases, V lost 2 bases, and 2 bases had no gene match. CDR3 nucleotide sequence: TGTGCCAGCAGCTTATGGACAGGGCTGAACACTGAAGCTTTCTTT. Translating gives CASSLWTGLNTEAFF.

This clone was seen a single time. V is TRBV7-9 and J is TRBJ1-1; perhaps TRBD1 as D (5 bases). Per the germline V gene, CDR1 is SEHNR and CDR2 is FQNEAQ (reference sequence). V was pared by 3 bases and J by 0 bases, with 14 bases between. The CDR3 totals 16 residues. CDR3 sequence: CASSLQRGAMNTEAFF. In DNA form, the CDR3 reads TGTGCCAGCAGCTTGCAACGCGGGGCCATGAACACTGAAGCTTTCTTT. Full variable domain (rest looked up from reference TRBV7-9 and TRBJ1-1): DTGVSQNPRHKITKRGQNVTFRCDPISEHNRLYWYRQTLGQGPEFLTYFQNEAQLEKSRLLSDRFSAERPKGSFSTLEIQRTEQGDSAMYLCASSLQRGAMNTEAFFGQGTRLTVV.

This sequence joins TRBV5-1 and TRBJ2-7; TRBD1 matches 8 bases. The CDR3 loop spans 13 amino acids. Trimming cost V 1 base and J 5 bases; bases outside gene matches: 2. Germline CDR1 is SGHRS and CDR2 is YFSETQ. CDR3 nucleotide sequence: TGCGCCAGCAGCTTGCAGGGGGCCAACGAGCAGTACTTC. Protein product: CASSLQGANEQYF.